These 21 T cell receptor beta chains originate from one sample sequenced in a study of identifying expanded T cells in peripheral blood. Clones were read by immunoSEQ multiplex PCR, and TCRdb kept only the in-frame ones, dropping some. The table lists 90,000 to 95,000 clones, roughly 90% of them singletons. Sequenced sample: blood. Receptors originate from a person aged 18 to 75 in good health.

This clone was seen just once. This rearrangement joins TRBV6-1 to TRBJ1-5; 10 nucleotides match TRBD1. Per germline, CDR1 MNHNS and CDR2 SASEGT. The CDR3 has 16 residues. Germline trimming cut 2 bases from V and 7 bases from J; bases unmatched to any gene: 8. CDR3 sequence reads: CASSETMGDRGQPQHF. As DNA, the CDR3 is TGTGCCAGCAGTGAAACGATGGGGGACAGGGGCCAGCCCCAGCATTTT.

This chain uses TRBV5-1 with TRBJ2-7; D may correspond to TRBD1 or TRBD2 (5 bases each). V was cut by 0 bases and J by 6 bases, with 19 bases left in between. The CDR3 covers 16 residues. Germline CDR1 and CDR2: SGHRS and YFSETQ. The CDR3 loop is CASSLDSAPGRGEQYF. CDR3 bases: TGCGCCAGCAGCTTGGATTCGGCTCCAGGGAGAGGCGAGCAGTACTTC.

V usage is TRBV19 and J usage is TRBJ1-2; maybe TRBD1 (6 bases). Germline CDR1 is LNHDA and CDR2 is SQIVND (reference sequence). The V gene lost 5 bases and the J gene lost 4 bases, with 17 bases spanning the gap. This CDR3 spans 15 amino acids. CDR3 sequence (DNA): TGTGCCAGTAGTGCCCGGCACAGGGACTCCTATGGCTACACCTTC. This gives the protein CASSARHRDSYGYTF.

The V and J genes are TRBV4-2 and TRBJ1-2; perhaps TRBD1 as D (5 bases). The CDR3 covers 13 residues. Germline CDR1 is LGHNA and CDR2 is YNFKEQ. V gave up 1 base and J gave up 7 bases, with 10 bases separating them. CDR3: CASSQGGGVGYTF. The CDR3 region has the DNA TGTGCCAGCAGCCAAGGGGGAGGGGTTGGCTACACCTTC.

This chain connects TRBV6-6 to TRBJ1-6, with 7 bases matching TRBD1. With 3 bases clipped from V and 10 bases from J, the junction kept 9 bases outside the gene matches. Per the germline V gene, CDR1 is MNHNY and CDR2 is SVGAGI (reference sequence). The CDR3 is made up of 15 amino acids. The CDR3 DNA follows: TGTGCCAGCAGTTATGATGGGACAGTAAGCTCACCCCTCCACTTT. Amino acids: CASSYDGTVSSPLHF.

CDR3 loop: CASSPTGGAFSNTEAFF. The CDR3 DNA reads as TGTGCCAGCAGCCCTACGGGGGGGGCATTTTCCAACACTGAAGCTTTCTTT. This chain links TRBV11-2 with TRBJ1-1; TRBD1 is a possible D gene (6 bases). Germline V gene lookup returns CDR1 SGHAT and CDR2 FQNNGV. The CDR3 spans 17 residues. V gave up 5 bases and J gave up 2 bases, with 21 bases separating them. The whole variable domain, remainder taken from reference TRBV11-2 and TRBJ1-1, is EAGVAQSPRYKIIEKRQSVAFWCNPISGHATLYWYQQILGQGPKLLIQFQNNGVVDDSQLPKDRFSAERLKGVDSTLKIQPAKLEDSAVYLCASSPTGGAFSNTEAFFGQGTRLTVV.

This chain uses TRBV2 with TRBJ1-1; TRBD1 might be the D (6 bases). Germline V gene data show CDR1 as SNHLY and CDR2 as FYNNEI. V was clipped by 6 bases and J by 4 bases, with 24 bases between them. The CDR3 has 17 amino acids. The CDR3 DNA follows: TGTGCCAGCAGGCTCAGGGGACCCGCTCGAACAATCACTGAAGCTTTCTTT. Its translation is CASRLRGPARTITEAFF.

The V and J genes are TRBV9 and TRBJ2-1; TRBD2 matches at 9 bases. The CDR3 runs 18 residues. J lost 0 bases, V lost 1 base, and 8 bases had no gene match. Germline V lookup: CDR1 SGDLS, CDR2 YYNGEE. The CDR3 region is CASSVTIAGEFSYNEQFF. The CDR3 DNA follows: TGTGCCAGCAGCGTAACCATAGCGGGGGAGTTCTCCTACAATGAGCAGTTCTTC.

CDR3 in DNA: TGTGCCAGCAGTGTTGGGAAGTGGAACACCATATATTTT. The encoded protein is CASSVGKWNTIYF. The V gene is TRBV2, the J gene TRBJ1-3; D not resolved. V lost 4 bases, J lost 7 bases, and 11 bases lay in between. This CDR3 region has 13 residues. Germline V gives CDR1 SNHLY, CDR2 FYNNEI.

This chain connects TRBV5-1 to TRBJ1-1; no firm D call. Trimming cost V 1 base and J 0 bases, with 7 bases left between them. The CDR3 loop spans 14 amino acids. Looked up from germline, CDR1 is SGHRS and CDR2 is YFSETQ. The CDR3 loop reads CASSLWVVNTEAFF. In DNA form, the CDR3 reads TGCGCCAGCAGCTTGTGGGTTGTGAACACTGAAGCTTTCTTT.

The genes are TRBV11-2 and TRBJ1-3; D uncertain. The CDR3 length is 14 residues. Germline V CDR1 and CDR2: SGHAT, FQNNGV. Trimming took off 4 bases at V and 0 bases at J, with 7 bases between the two ends. CDR3 amino acids: CASSSGSSGNTIYF. CDR3 sequence (DNA): TGTGCCAGCAGCTCCGGGAGCTCTGGAAACACCATATATTTT.

CDR3 protein: CATSRRLDEQFF. In DNA form, the CDR3 reads TGTGCCACCAGCAGAAGGTTAGATGAGCAGTTCTTC. The chain uses TRBV15 and TRBJ2-1; D is ambiguous. Germline V gene lookup returns CDR1 LNHNV and CDR2 YYDKDF (reference sequence). Deletions cut 2 bases from V and 8 bases from J, with 7 bases between. The CDR3 totals 12 residues.

The J gene is TRBJ2-4, the V gene TRBV6-6; D may be TRBD1 (6 bases). The CDR3 runs 12 residues. V was cut by 4 bases and J by 10 bases, with 11 bases left in between. Germline V gives CDR1 MNHNY, CDR2 SVGAGI (reference sequence). Here the CDR3 reads CASSSTGWIQYF. In DNA form, the CDR3 reads TGTGCCAGCAGTTCAACAGGGTGGATTCAGTACTTC.

This clone came up once. The genes are TRBV7-6 and TRBJ2-7; TRBD1 matches 9 bases. V lost 1 base to trimming and J lost 3 bases; unmatched junction nucleotides: 4. This CDR3 has 15 residues. CDR1 is SGHVS and CDR2 is FNYEAQ in the germline V gene. CDR3 sequence (DNA): TGTGCCAGCAGCTTAGATGGGACAGGGTTCTACGAGCAGTACTTC. Its protein product is CASSLDGTGFYEQYF. Full variable domain (outside the CDR3, taken from reference TRBV7-6 and TRBJ2-7): GAGVSQSPRYKVTKRGQDVALRCDPISGHVSLYWYRQALGQGPEFLTYFNYEAQQDKSGLPNDRFSAERPEGSISTLTIQRTEQRDSAMYRCASSLDGTGFYEQYFGPGTRLTVT.

V and J are TRBV14 and TRBJ1-1; 7 bases align to TRBD1. The CDR3 spans 16 residues. In germline, CDR1 is SGHDN, CDR2 FVKESK. J lost 8 bases, V lost 1 base, and 13 bases had no gene match. Written as DNA, the CDR3 is TGTGCCAGCAGCCAAGCGAAAGGGACAGCCTACGCCGAAGCTTTCTTT. Amino acids: CASSQAKGTAYAEAFF.

This clone was counted a single time. This rearrangement joins TRBV7-3 to TRBJ2-1; maybe TRBD2 (5 bases). The CDR3 runs to 15 residues. CDR1 is SGHTA, CDR2 FQGTGA, per germline. The V end lost 2 bases, the J end lost 3 bases, and 11 bases lay between the germline ends. CDR3 in amino acids: CASSLAGEFYNEQFF. CDR3 coding DNA: TGTGCCAGCAGCTTAGCTGGGGAGTTCTACAATGAGCAGTTCTTC.

This sequence joins TRBV18 and TRBJ2-5, with a possible D match to TRBD1 (6 bases). The CDR3 extends over 15 amino acids. V was shortened by 5 bases and J by 5 bases, with 18 bases between the two germline ends. Germline CDR1 reads KGHSH; CDR2 reads LQKENI. The CDR3 region has the DNA TGTGCCAGCTCAACCGGGACAACTCAAAGGGAGACCCAGTACTTC. It yields the protein CASSTGTTQRETQYF.

The rearrangement uses TRBV11-2 and TRBJ1-1, with TRBD1 matching 10 bases. The ends lost 5 bases at V and 5 bases at J; junction bases unmatched: 2. The CDR3 contains 13 residues. Germline V lookup: CDR1 SGHAT, CDR2 FQNNGV. CDR3 in amino acids: CASSTGQGTEAFF. CDR3 nucleotide sequence: TGTGCCAGCAGCACGGGACAGGGGACTGAAGCTTTCTTT.

The rearrangement links TRBV29-1 to TRBJ2-3; D possibly corresponds to TRBD1 (6 bases). V was shortened by 5 bases and J by 6 bases, with 15 bases between the two germline ends. The germline V gene has CDR1 SQVTM and CDR2 ANQGSEA. The CDR3 extends over 13 amino acids. The CDR3: CSVRIGGSDTQYF. The DNA for the CDR3 is TGCAGCGTTAGAATTGGGGGCTCGGATACGCAGTATTTT.

This clone has only a few counts. The rearrangement uses TRBV4-3 and TRBJ1-5; the D is unclear. The V gene lost 1 base and the J gene lost 7 bases, with 8 bases spanning the gap. This CDR3 has 13 residues. The germline V gene has CDR1 LGHNA and CDR2 YSLEER. CDR3 amino acids: CASSQGWGQPQHF. Here the CDR3 DNA reads TGCGCCAGCAGCCAAGGGTGGGGACAGCCCCAGCATTTT.

The chain employs TRBV7-6 and TRBJ2-3; 9 nucleotides line up with TRBD1. The CDR3 is made up of 15 amino acids. Germline CDR1 and CDR2: SGHVS and FNYEAQ. With V trimmed by 1 base and J by 5 bases, 4 bases remained unmatched. CDR3 bases: TGTGCCAGCAGCTTAGGGACAGGGGTAAAAGATACGCAGTATTTT. Its translation is CASSLGTGVKDTQYF.